Sequencing of this T cell receptor (beta chain) was carried out in a study of blood T cell repertoires in COVID-19. Study information: Material from acute and convalescent COVID-19 was sourced from the United States, Italy and Spain. The cDNA or gDNA used as material had been derived from T cells, B-cell-depleted T cells, or PBMCs.

The CDR3 runs to 13 residues. V lost 5 bases, J lost 3 bases, and 2 bases stayed unmatched. This clone was seen a single time. Sequencing was performed with immunoSEQ multiplex PCR; in TCRdb, only in-frame clones are kept and a portion is missing. The data show approximately 89,000 clones, with more than 80% seen just once and around 13% held by the top ten. V usage is TRBV12-3 or TRBV12-4 and J usage is TRBJ2-7; 9 nucleotides match TRBD1. Sequencing was performed on peripheral blood. This clonotype was obtained from a human donor in a cohort sampled during active COVID-19. CDR3 sequence (DNA): TGTGCCAGCAGTCCGGGACAGGGCTACGAGCAGTACTTC. It yields the protein CASSPGQGYEQYF.